The 19 T cell receptor beta chains listed next were all sequenced from one sample in a study of blood T cell repertoires in COVID-19 (dated by TCRdb to 2020 to 2022). Preparation of the library involved the immunoSEQ multiplex PCR assay. In its TCRdb copy, this immuneACCESS table keeps in-frame sequences only and misses some clones. Where compared with another copy, unresolved V genes explain less than half of these, and the others have no known cause. The sample includes 200,000 to 250,000 clones, with 65% to 85% observed a single time. Clones ranked in the top ten supply around 6.5% of the sample. Sequencing used PBMCs or T cells enriched from blood (not recorded which). The receptors originated from a middle-aged woman who had recovered from COVID-19.

The CDR3: CASSDPGAVASYEQYF. The DNA for the CDR3 is TGTGCCAGCAGTGACCCTGGGGCGGTCGCCTCCTACGAGCAGTACTTC. This chain connects TRBV6-2 or TRBV6-3 to TRBJ2-7; D is possibly TRBD1 (5 bases). Germline V gives CDR1 MNHEY, CDR2 SVGEGT. The length of the CDR3 is 16 residues. V shed 5 bases and J shed 0 bases, with 17 bases lying between them.

The chain employs TRBV7-9 and TRBJ2-3; D gene unclear. V shed 3 bases and J shed 3 bases, with 10 bases lying between them. This CDR3 is 14 amino acids long. CDR1 SEHNR and CDR2 FQNEAQ come from the germline V gene (reference sequence). DNA of the CDR3: TGTGCCAGCAGCTTTGGTACAAAGACAGATACGCAGTATTTT. This translates into CASSFGTKTDTQYF.

This clone was seen a handful of times. The rearrangement links TRBV7-9 to TRBJ2-7; weak D call: TRBD2 (6 bases). Germline V gene data show CDR1 as SEHNR and CDR2 as FQNEAQ (reference sequence). The CDR3 runs 13 residues. Trimming removed 5 bases from V and 3 bases from J, with 11 bases in between. The DNA for the CDR3 is TGTGCCAGCAGCCGACCGGGGGTCTACGAGCAGTACTTC. It is translated as CASSRPGVYEQYF.

The chain uses TRBV6-5 and TRBJ1-1; a weak D match, TRBD1 (6 bases). V was shortened by 6 bases and J by 12 bases, with 17 bases between the two germline ends. The CDR3 sequence is 12 residues long. Germline CDR1 reads MNHEY; CDR2 reads SVGAGI. CDR3 DNA: TGTGCCAGCAGCTACGACAGGCAGAGGACTTTCTTT. This sequence encodes CASSYDRQRTFF.

This sequence joins TRBV11-2 and TRBJ2-1; TRBD1 matches 10 bases. With 5 bases clipped from V and 2 bases from J, the junction kept 9 bases outside the gene matches. Germline V gene data show CDR1 as SGHAT and CDR2 as FQNNGV. The CDR3 has 17 amino acids. CDR3 coding DNA: TGTGCCAGCAGCACTCCACCGGGACAGGGGACCTACAATGAGCAGTTCTTC. Protein: CASSTPPGQGTYNEQFF. Using reference TRBV11-2 and TRBJ2-1 for the parts outside the CDR3, the full variable domain is EAGVAQSPRYKIIEKRQSVAFWCNPISGHATLYWYQQILGQGPKLLIQFQNNGVVDDSQLPKDRFSAERLKGVDSTLKIQPAKLEDSAVYLCASSTPPGQGTYNEQFFGPGTRLTVL.

V and J are TRBV29-1 and TRBJ2-5; 9 bases line up with TRBD1. The CDR3 extends over 13 amino acids. The J segment lost 1 base and the V segment lost 7 bases, leaving 4 bases of the junction unmatched. CDR1 and CDR2 (germline): SQVTM, ANQGSEA. CDR3 protein: CSARDRAQETQYF. The CDR3 DNA follows: TGCAGCGCCCGGGACAGGGCCCAAGAGACCCAGTACTTC.

The chain uses TRBV25-1 and TRBJ2-1, with 9 nucleotides matching TRBD2. The CDR3 spans 15 residues. The J segment lost 5 bases and the V segment lost 3 bases, leaving 5 bases of the junction unmatched. The V gene's germline CDR1 is MGHDK and CDR2 SYGVNS. CDR3 nucleotides: TGTGCCAGCAGTGAGACTAGCGGAAGGGACAATGAGCAGTTCTTC. It translates to CASSETSGRDNEQFF.

This clone was detected only once. This chain joins TRBV30 and TRBJ1-2, with a weak D call TRBD1 (5 bases). There are 14 residues in the CDR3. The V and J ends lost 5 bases and 8 bases respectively, with 21 bases between them. Germline CDR1 reads GTSNPN; CDR2 reads SVGIG (reference sequence). The CDR3 loop is CAWGRGGEGDGYTF. CDR3 DNA: TGTGCCTGGGGGAGGGGAGGGGAAGGAGACGGCTACACCTTC.

The chain joins TRBV29-1 to TRBJ1-1, with a weak D call TRBD1 (6 bases). Trimming cost V 3 bases and J 11 bases, with 13 bases left between them. This CDR3 has 11 residues. CDR1 SQVTM and CDR2 ANQGSEA come from the germline V gene. The CDR3 DNA is TGCAGCGTTGAGCGGACAGCTGCTGCTTTCTTT. Protein sequence: CSVERTAAAFF.

V is TRBV6-6 and J is TRBJ1-3, with TRBD1 identical over 7 bases. V was pared by 5 bases and J by 0 bases, with 7 bases of the junction left unmatched. The CDR3 is 16 amino acids. CDR1 is MNHNY, CDR2 SVGAGI, per germline (reference sequence). The CDR3 DNA follows: TGTGCCAGCAGTCGAGGCGGACAGGTCTCTGGAAACACCATATATTTT. This codes for CASSRGGQVSGNTIYF.

Written as DNA, the CDR3 is TGTGCCAGTAGTGTCAGGCAAGGGGGCCAGCATTTT. Protein sequence: CASSVRQGGQHF. The chain couples TRBV19 to TRBJ1-5; D is perhaps TRBD1 (6 bases). The CDR3 contains 12 residues. The V end was cut by 5 bases, the J end by 12 bases, with 14 bases between. CDR1 and CDR2 from the germline V gene are LNHDA and SQIVND (reference sequence).

J is TRBJ2-7 and V is TRBV7-2, with 12 bases that match TRBD2. CDR3 size: 18 residues. Germline loops: CDR1 SGHTA, CDR2 FQGNSA. With 3 bases clipped from V and 1 base from J, the junction kept 10 bases outside the gene matches. The CDR3 protein is CASSLGGMTSGRSYEQYF. CDR3 in DNA: TGTGCCAGCAGCTTGGGGGGGATGACTAGCGGGAGATCCTACGAGCAGTACTTC.

The chain has TRBV4-1 and TRBJ1-5; no clear D. Germline CDR1 MGHRA, CDR2 YSYEKL. V lost 0 bases to trimming and J lost 7 bases, with 10 bases between them. This CDR3 is 14 amino acids long. CDR3 sequence reads: CASSQDFLGQPQHF. The DNA of the CDR3 is TGCGCCAGCAGCCAAGATTTCCTGGGCCAGCCCCAGCATTTT.

J is TRBJ2-5 and V is TRBV10-1; D gene uncertain. The CDR3 is 14 residues long. Per the germline V gene, CDR1 is WNHNN and CDR2 is SYGVQD (reference sequence). The V and J ends lost 3 bases and 0 bases respectively, with 8 bases between them. CDR3 nucleotides: TGCGCCAGCAGTGATGGAGCGTACCAAGAGACCCAGTACTTC. Translation: CASSDGAYQETQYF.

This chain joins TRBV7-2 and TRBJ1-4; 12 nucleotides agree with TRBD1. Unmatched junction bases numbered 9, after V lost 2 bases and J lost 8 bases. The CDR3 extends over 17 amino acids. Germline V gene data show CDR1 as SGHTA and CDR2 as FQGNSA. CDR3 in amino acids: CASSLLGQGAVGEKLFF. The CDR3 nucleotides read TGTGCCAGCAGCTTACTGGGACAGGGGGCGGTAGGGGAAAAACTGTTTTTT.

The chain carries TRBV28 and TRBJ1-2; 10 bases agree with TRBD1. This CDR3 is 16 amino acids long. Germline CDR1 and CDR2: MDHEN and SYDVKM. Germline trimming cut 1 base from V and 4 bases from J; bases unmatched to any gene: 6. CDR3 nucleotide sequence: TGTGCCAGCAGTTTATACCAAGGGGACAGGGGCTATGGCTACACCTTC. Its protein product is CASSLYQGDRGYGYTF.

This chain uses TRBV14 with TRBJ2-7, with no clear D. From germline, CDR1 is SGHDN and CDR2 FVKESK. Trimming pared 1 base from V and 3 bases from J, leaving 16 bases between. The CDR3 length is 16 residues. The CDR3 reads CASSQASETLGYEQYF. CDR3 nucleotide sequence: TGTGCCAGCAGCCAAGCCTCCGAGACATTGGGCTACGAGCAGTACTTC.

This clone occurred many times. The chain couples TRBV19 to TRBJ1-4, with TRBD1 identical over 7 bases. CDR3 length equals 12 residues. V lost 0 bases and J lost 14; bases outside the gene matches: 3. Germline assignment: CDR1 LNHDA and CDR2 SQIVND (reference sequence). The CDR3 region has the DNA TGTGCCAGTAGTATAGATCTGGGACAGCTGTTTTTT. It encodes CASSIDLGQLFF.

The J gene is TRBJ2-7, the V gene TRBV21-1; the D call TRBD2 from the table was never checked on the DNA. TRBV21-1 counts as a pseudogene. CDR3 length: 19 residues. This chain's CDR3 is CASSHETTGASRTSPEQYV. CDR3 in DNA: TGTGCCAGCAGCCATGAAACAACAGGCGCTTCCAGGACTAGTCCCGAGCAGTACGTC.